The next 8 T cell receptor beta chains were all read from a single sample in a study of T cell changes during pregnancy in multiple sclerosis. Sequencing used immunoSEQ multiplex PCR; TCRdb keeps in-frame clones, though not all of them. This table has under 55,000 clones, around 90% appearing once. The input for sequencing was CD8+ T cells from peripheral blood mononuclear cells, taken after pregnancy. These receptors came from a female donor with multiple sclerosis, enrolled in a pregnancy study.

The chain employs TRBV7-2 and TRBJ2-2; D not resolved. The CDR3 consists of 14 residues. CDR1 is SGHTA and CDR2 is FQGNSA in the germline V gene. The V end was cut by 0 bases, the J end by 3 bases, with 5 bases between. Here the CDR3 reads CASSLAQYTGELFF. The CDR3 nucleotides read TGTGCCAGCAGCTTAGCACAGTACACCGGGGAGCTGTTTTTT.

This chain joins TRBV10-3 and TRBJ1-2; maybe TRBD1 (6 bases). Trimming removed 6 bases from V and 1 base from J, with 18 bases in between. This CDR3 has 16 residues. From germline, CDR1 is ENHRY and CDR2 SYGVKD. DNA of the CDR3: TGTGCCATCAGCGGCCGACTACAGGGTAATAACTATGGCTACACCTTC. Translated: CAISGRLQGNNYGYTF.

This clone showed up just once. The rearrangement joins TRBV6-6 to TRBJ2-7, with D hard to call. Trimming cost V 3 bases and J 3 bases, with 12 bases left between them. Germline V gene lookup returns CDR1 MNHNY and CDR2 SVGAGI (reference sequence). This CDR3 is built from 14 residues. The CDR3 sequence is CASSYMEINYEQYF. Written as DNA, the CDR3 is TGTGCCAGCAGTTATATGGAGATTAACTACGAGCAGTACTTC.

V usage is TRBV5-1 and J usage is TRBJ2-5; TRBD1 matches 9 bases. This CDR3 has 17 amino acids. J gave up 0 bases and V 2 bases, and 8 bases lay outside the gene matches. Germline V gene lookup returns CDR1 SGHRS and CDR2 YFSETQ. Here the CDR3 DNA reads TGCGCCAGCAGCTTAACAGGGACAGGGCATAACCAAGAGACCCAGTACTTC. Amino acids: CASSLTGTGHNQETQYF.

The J gene is TRBJ1-2, the V gene TRBV14; possibly TRBD1 for D (6 bases). The ends were cut back, 6 bases at V and 6 bases at J, with 14 bases in the middle. The CDR3 contains 13 residues. Germline V gene data show CDR1 as SGHDN and CDR2 as FVKESK. As DNA, the CDR3 is TGTGCCAGCAGTAAGGCAGGGGAACATGGCTACACCTTC. It translates to CASSKAGEHGYTF.

The rearrangement links TRBV6-4 to TRBJ2-2; 8 bases are a match to TRBD2. The germline gives CDR1 MRHNA, CDR2 SNTAGT. V was clipped by 6 bases and J by 1 base; unmatched bases: 4. The CDR3 is 15 residues long. The CDR3 coding sequence is TGTGCCAGCAGCCCCGGGACTAGGAACACCGGGGAGCTGTTTTTT. Translating gives CASSPGTRNTGELFF.

J is TRBJ2-1 and V is TRBV9; TRBD2 agrees at 8 bases. The V gene end was trimmed by 0 bases and the J gene end by 7 bases; junction bases not matched to a gene: 6. This CDR3 has 15 residues. Germline CDR1 is SGDLS and CDR2 is YYNGEE. The CDR3 here is CASSVDGSGVNEQFF. As DNA, the CDR3 is TGTGCCAGCAGCGTAGATGGTAGCGGGGTTAATGAGCAGTTCTTC.

The gene calls are TRBV27 and TRBJ1-2; no clear D. V lost 4 bases and J lost 5, with 26 bases in between. Per germline, CDR1 MNHEY and CDR2 SMNVEV (reference sequence). The CDR3 covers 18 residues. This CDR3 reads CASSSYGHAGSLGYGYTF. CDR3 DNA: TGTGCCAGCAGTTCCTATGGCCATGCGGGGTCCCTGGGTTATGGCTACACCTTC.